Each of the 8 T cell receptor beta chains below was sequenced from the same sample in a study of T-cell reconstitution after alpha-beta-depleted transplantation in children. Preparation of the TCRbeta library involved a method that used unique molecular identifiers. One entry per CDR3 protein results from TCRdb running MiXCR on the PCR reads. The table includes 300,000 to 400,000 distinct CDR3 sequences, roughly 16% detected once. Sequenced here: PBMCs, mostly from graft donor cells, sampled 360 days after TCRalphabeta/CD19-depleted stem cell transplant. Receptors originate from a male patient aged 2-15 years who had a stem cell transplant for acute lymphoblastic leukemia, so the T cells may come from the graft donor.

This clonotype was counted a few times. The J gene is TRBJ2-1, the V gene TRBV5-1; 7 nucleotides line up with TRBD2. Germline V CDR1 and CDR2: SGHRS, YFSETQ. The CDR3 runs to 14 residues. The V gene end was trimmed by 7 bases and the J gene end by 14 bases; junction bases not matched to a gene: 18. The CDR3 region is CASSLSGTKEREFF. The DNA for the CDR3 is TGCGCCAGCTCTCTCTCCGGGACTAAAGAGCGGGAGTTCTTC.

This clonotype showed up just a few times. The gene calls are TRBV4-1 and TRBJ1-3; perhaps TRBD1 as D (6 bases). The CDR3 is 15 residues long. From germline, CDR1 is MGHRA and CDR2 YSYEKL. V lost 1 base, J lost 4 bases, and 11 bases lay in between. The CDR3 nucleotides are TGCGCCAGCAGCCAAGGACAGGTCGGGGGAAACACCATATATTTT. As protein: CASSQGQVGGNTIYF.

The CDR3 here is CASSQDETARDEQYF. The CDR3 DNA sequence: TGCGCCAGCAGCCAAGACGAGACAGCCCGTGACGAGCAGTACTTC. The gene calls are TRBV4-1 and TRBJ2-7, with D perhaps TRBD1 (5 bases). Per germline, CDR1 MGHRA and CDR2 YSYEKL. The length of the CDR3 is 15 residues. Trimming left V 0 bases short and J 5 bases short, with 14 bases between.

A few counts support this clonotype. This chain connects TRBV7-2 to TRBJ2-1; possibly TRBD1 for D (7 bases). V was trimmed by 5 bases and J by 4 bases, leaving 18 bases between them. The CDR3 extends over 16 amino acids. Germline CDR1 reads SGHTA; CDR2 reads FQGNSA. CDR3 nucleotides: TGTGCCAGCAGCAACTCAGCCAGGGGGGCTTACAATGAGCAGTTCTTC. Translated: CASSNSARGAYNEQFF.

The CDR3: CASSLEDYGSNQPQHF. The CDR3, as DNA: TGTGCCAGCAGTTTGGAAGACTACGGGAGCAATCAGCCCCAGCATTTT. The gene calls are TRBV28 and TRBJ1-5; no definite D call. The germline V gene encodes CDR1 MDHEN and CDR2 SYDVKM. The V end was cut by 3 bases, the J end by 1 base, with 13 bases between. The CDR3 runs to 16 residues.

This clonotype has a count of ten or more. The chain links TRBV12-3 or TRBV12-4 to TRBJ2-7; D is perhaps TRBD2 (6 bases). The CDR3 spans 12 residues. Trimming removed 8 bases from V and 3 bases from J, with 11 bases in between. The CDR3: CASGTGLYEQYF. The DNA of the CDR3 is TGTGCCAGCGGAACGGGACTCTACGAGCAGTACTTC.

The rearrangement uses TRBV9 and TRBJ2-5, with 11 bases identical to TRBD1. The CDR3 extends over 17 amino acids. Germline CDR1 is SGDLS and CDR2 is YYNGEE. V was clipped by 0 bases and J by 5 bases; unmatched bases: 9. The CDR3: CASSVEGQGALWETQYF. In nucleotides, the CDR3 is TGTGCCAGCAGCGTAGAAGGACAGGGGGCTCTTTGGGAGACCCAGTACTTC.

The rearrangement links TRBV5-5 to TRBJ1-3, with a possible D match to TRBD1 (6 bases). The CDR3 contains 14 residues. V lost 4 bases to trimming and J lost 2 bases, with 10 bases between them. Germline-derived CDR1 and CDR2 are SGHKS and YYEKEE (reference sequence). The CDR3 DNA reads TGTGCCAGCAGCCCACAGGGCCCTGGAAACACCATATATTTT. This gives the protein CASSPQGPGNTIYF.